This T cell receptor beta chain was documented in a study of blood T cell repertoires in COVID-19. In the study overall: Sample material is recorded as cDNA or gDNA derived from T cells, B-cell-depleted T cells, or PBMCs.

The assay was immunoSEQ multiplex PCR, and TCRdb's table has in-frame clones only and misses some. The table has approximately 380,000 clones, roughly nine tenths seen once. Participants, about 18 to 90 years old, spanned some 23 US areas. Participants' own reports of clinical history determined their cohort assignment. The study recruited exposed participants who had met a COVID-19 case within 2 weeks before entry. The sequence was collected from a middle-aged woman who had been exposed to COVID-19. Sequencing was performed on PBMCs or T cells enriched from blood (not recorded which).

Here the CDR3 reads CASSSRDSSGGYTF. The CDR3 DNA is TGCGCCAGCAGCTCCCGGGACAGTTCTGGTGGCTACACCTTC. The chain combines TRBV5-1 with TRBJ1-2, with 7 positions matching TRBD1. Unmatched junction bases numbered 9, after V lost 3 bases and J lost 7 bases. Germline V gene lookup returns CDR1 SGHRS and CDR2 YFSETQ. There are 14 residues in the CDR3.